This paragraph covers one T cell receptor (beta chain) sequence. Its antigen is unidentified. With 250,000 to 350,000 cells each, the CD8+ T cell subsets were individually sorted in triplicate. This CDR3 comprises 16 residues. The germline gives CDR1 MDHEN, CDR2 SYDVKM. This specimen comes from a study of CXCR3-negative and CXCR3-positive naive CD8 T cells. The libraries of TRB cDNA were constructed through 5' RACE using UMI labels. TCRdb reworked the 5' RACE reads into one entry per CDR3 protein, no DNA. Its clone listing holds under 50,000 distinct CDR3 sequences. Findings and caveats of the study: CXCR3-expressing naive cells carried TRB CDR3s more hydrophobic than those of CXCR3-negative naive cells. Post-cryopreservation CXCR3 expression was partly diminished, and the bulk of assays employed fresh PBMCs.

This receptor was obtained from a human donor in good health. Some clones in this sample may be carry-over from other donors' samples. This rearrangement joins TRBV28 to TRBJ1-5. The sample consisted of naive CXCR3- CD8+ T cells from blood. As to subset: CD45RO-CCR7+CD27+CD95- naive CD8+ T cells lacking CXCR3 (TNR3-). CDR3 amino acids: CASSFQQLQSNQPQHF.